This T cell receptor (beta chain) is from a study of T cell repertoires in cytomegalovirus infection (dated by TCRdb to about 2019). As for the study more broadly: The HLA type of each donor mattered for the analysis, because public TCR beta signatures pointed to carriage of CMV infection along with the matching HLA type.

The sequencer was an Illumina HiSeq 1500. TCRdb cleaned the public reads at Q25 with fastp, built clones with MiXCR and kept in-frame beta chains. Every CDR3 protein is listed once, alongside the most common genes and DNA of its rows. The sample includes roughly 600,000 distinct CDR3 sequences, with more than 20% observed a single time. The ten largest clones represent under 8.5% of the sample. As regards this clonotype: The clone's antigen remains unknown. No per-base quality is available; no much larger clone lies one base away.

Measured from the cysteine to the phenylalanine, the CDR3 is 15 residues long. Kept here is only the CDR3 DNA, which spans 45 bases and is read in frame from base 1. Trimming removed 0 bases from V and 4 bases from J, leaving 13 bases between the germline ends. CDR1 is given as WNHNN and CDR2 as SYGVQD, both from the germline V gene (reference sequence). Study-wide conclusions, independent of this receptor: The ex vivo response was dominated by HLA-C-restricted CMV-specific TCR beta clonotypes, which also provided the single most frequent clonotype in two of eight donors. Carriers of CMV infection plus the relevant HLA type were discriminated by the cumulative frequency of public TCR beta family members in the study cohort and in an independent approximately 400-donor cohort.

The chain links TRBV10-1 with TRBJ2-7, with the D segment possibly TRBD1 or TRBD2, each aligning over 6 bases. The sequenced sample consisted of CD8+ T cells from PBMCs. This sequence was found in a human donor in good health (CMV status not recorded). Some clones in this sample may be carry-over from other donors' samples. The DNA sequence reads TGCGCCAGCAGTGAGTCGAAGGGGGGCCGGTACGAGCAGTACTTC. It translates as CASSESKGGRYEQYF.